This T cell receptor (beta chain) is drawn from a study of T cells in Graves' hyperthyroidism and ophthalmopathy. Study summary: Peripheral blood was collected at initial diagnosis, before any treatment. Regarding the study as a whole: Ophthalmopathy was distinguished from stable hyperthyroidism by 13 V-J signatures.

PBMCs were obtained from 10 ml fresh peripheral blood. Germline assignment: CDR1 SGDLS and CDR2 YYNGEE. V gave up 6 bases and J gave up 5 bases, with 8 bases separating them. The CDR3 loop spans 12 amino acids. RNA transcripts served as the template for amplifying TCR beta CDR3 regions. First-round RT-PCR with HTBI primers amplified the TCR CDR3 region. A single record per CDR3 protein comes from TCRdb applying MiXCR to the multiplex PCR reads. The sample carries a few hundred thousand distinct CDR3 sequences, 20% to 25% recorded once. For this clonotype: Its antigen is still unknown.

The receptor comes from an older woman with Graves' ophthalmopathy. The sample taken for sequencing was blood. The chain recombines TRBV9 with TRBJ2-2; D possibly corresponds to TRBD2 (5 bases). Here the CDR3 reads CASTGGTGELFF. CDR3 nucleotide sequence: TGTGCCAGCACCGGAGGAACCGGGGAGCTGTTTTTT.